A selection of T cell receptor beta chains follows, all from one sample in a study of shared clonotypes between healthy human individuals. Sequencing was performed with immunoSEQ multiplex PCR; in TCRdb, only in-frame clones are kept and a portion is missing. The sample includes about 2.3 million clones, around 90% of them seen just once. Sequencing was carried out using naive CD4+ T cells from PBMCs. Receptor source: a man between 18 and 35 years old in good health. Some clones in this sample may be carry-over from other donors' samples. The CDR3 runs from the conserved cysteine through the conserved F or W. A D gene is named only where the DNA matches it firmly. Clone size is stated in some rows and not others, as once, few, many or a class when expanded.

once	12	TRBV18	TRBJ2-2	-	TGTGCCAGCTCACGCCGACAGCAGGAGCTGTTTTTT	CASSRRQQELFF
-	16	TRBV28	TRBJ2-7	-	TGTGCCAGCAGCCCCCATCGGAGCGTCAGCTCCTACGAGCAGTACTTC	CASSPHRSVSSYEQYF
-	14	TRBV5-5	TRBJ2-7	-	TGTGCCAGCAGCTTGATTGGGACCTCCTACGAGCAGTACTTC	CASSLIGTSYEQYF
-	15	TRBV5-1	TRBJ2-1	-	TGCGCCAGCAGCTTGGGAGTTAGCTCCTACAATGAGCAGTTCTTC	CASSLGVSSYNEQFF
-	14	TRBV27	TRBJ2-7	-	TGTGCCAGCAGTTTATCGCAGGCCTCCTACGAGCAGTACTTC	CASSLSQASYEQYF
-	18	TRBV7-9	TRBJ2-3	TRBD1	TGTGCCAGCAGCAGGACAGGGGGGCGACCCTATGACACAGATACGCAGTATTTT	CASSRTGGRPYDTDTQYF
-	13	TRBV9	TRBJ2-5	-	TGTGCCAGCAGTGCAGGGCCGGGCGAGACCCAGTACTTC	CASSAGPGETQYF
-	17	TRBV5-8	TRBJ2-2	-	TGTGCCAGCAGCTTGGCCTGGCGTCCACTGGGAGCCGGGGAGCTGTTTTTT	CASSLAWRPLGAGELFF
-	15	TRBV7-9	TRBJ2-7	-	TGTGCCAGCAGCTTACGGGGCGGACGGACCTACGAGCAGTACTTC	CASSLRGGRTYEQYF
-	14	TRBV7-6	TRBJ2-1	TRBD1	TGTGCCAGCAGCTTACGACAGGGTCGAAATGAGCAGTTCTTC	CASSLRQGRNEQFF
-	13	TRBV9	TRBJ2-2	-	TGTGCCAGCAACAGGGAGGACACCGGGGAGCTGTTTTTT	CASNREDTGELFF
-	19	TRBV30	TRBJ1-4	-	TGTGCCTGGAATGGGGGCCGTTATTCCTCCTTGGGGGCTAATGAAAAACTGTTTTTT	CAWNGGRYSSLGANEKLFF
-	12	TRBV5-6	TRBJ2-1	-	TGTGCCAGCAGCTTGGAATACAATGAGCAGTTCTTC	CASSLEYNEQFF
-	15	TRBV10-3	TRBJ2-3	-	TGTGCCATCAGTGAGTCGAGGCAGGGGGGAGATACGCAGTATTTT	CAISESRQGGDTQYF
once	15	TRBV18	TRBJ1-4	TRBD1	TGTGCCAGCTCACCACAGGGGGCTCTGGTTGAAAAACTGTTTTTT	CASSPQGALVEKLFF
-	13	TRBV9	TRBJ2-1	-	TGTGCCAGCAGCGGCAGATATTCTGGTGAGCAGTTCTTC	CASSGRYSGEQFF
-	13	TRBV27	TRBJ1-6	-	TGTGCCAGCAGTGAAGAAGGCGGATCACCCCTCCACTTT	CASSEEGGSPLHF
-	14	TRBV4-3	TRBJ2-2	-	TGCGCCAGCAGCCAAGGGGCTTGGTCCGGGGAGCTGTTTTTT	CASSQGAWSGELFF
-	16	TRBV5-1	TRBJ2-2	-	TGCGCCAGCAGCTTGGTGGTGGTTCCCGGGTCCGGGGAGCTGTTTTTT	CASSLVVVPGSGELFF
-	16	TRBV6-4	TRBJ2-2	-	TGTGCCAGCAGTGAACTTTGGAACCCGAACACCGGGGAGCTGTTTTTT	CASSELWNPNTGELFF
-	17	TRBV28	TRBJ2-7	-	TGTGCCAGCAGCTCCAGCACAGGCCCGACAGGACCCTACGAGCAGTACTTC	CASSSSTGPTGPYEQYF
few	13	TRBV19	TRBJ1-1	-	TGTGCCACCCGGGGTCAGTTGAACACTGAAGCTTTCTTT	CATRGQLNTEAFF